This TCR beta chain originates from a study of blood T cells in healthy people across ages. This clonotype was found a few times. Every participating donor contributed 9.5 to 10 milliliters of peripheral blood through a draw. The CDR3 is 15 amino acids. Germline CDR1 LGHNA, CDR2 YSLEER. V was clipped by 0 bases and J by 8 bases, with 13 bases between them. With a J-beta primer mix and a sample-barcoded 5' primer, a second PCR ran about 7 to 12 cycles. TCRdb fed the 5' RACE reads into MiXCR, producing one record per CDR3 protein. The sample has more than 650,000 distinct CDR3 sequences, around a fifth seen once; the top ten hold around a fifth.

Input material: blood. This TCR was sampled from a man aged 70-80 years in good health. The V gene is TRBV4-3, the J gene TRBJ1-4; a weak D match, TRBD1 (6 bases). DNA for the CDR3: TGCGCCAGCAGCCAAGAGCCAGGGGAATTAGAAAAACTGTTTTTT. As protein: CASSQEPGELEKLFF.